This TCR beta chain comes out of a study of blood T cells in healthy people across ages. For the second PCR, which ran for about 7 to 11 cycles, a sample-barcoded 5' primer and a J-beta primer mix were used. TCRdb reanalysed the 5' RACE reads using MiXCR and keeps one entry per CDR3 protein. The table lists 1.5 million to 2 million distinct CDR3 sequences, roughly 27% of them singletons. A few counts support this clonotype. The CDR3 is 14 amino acids. Trimming took off 5 bases at V and 0 bases at J, with 11 bases between the two ends. The J gene is TRBJ2-7, the V gene TRBV12-3 or TRBV12-4; D may be TRBD2 (5 bases). Source material: blood. This TCR was sampled from a woman aged 25-40 years in good health. CDR3 region: CASSAGLSSYEQYF. DNA for the CDR3: TGTGCCAGCAGTGCGGGCCTTAGCTCCTACGAGCAGTACTTC.